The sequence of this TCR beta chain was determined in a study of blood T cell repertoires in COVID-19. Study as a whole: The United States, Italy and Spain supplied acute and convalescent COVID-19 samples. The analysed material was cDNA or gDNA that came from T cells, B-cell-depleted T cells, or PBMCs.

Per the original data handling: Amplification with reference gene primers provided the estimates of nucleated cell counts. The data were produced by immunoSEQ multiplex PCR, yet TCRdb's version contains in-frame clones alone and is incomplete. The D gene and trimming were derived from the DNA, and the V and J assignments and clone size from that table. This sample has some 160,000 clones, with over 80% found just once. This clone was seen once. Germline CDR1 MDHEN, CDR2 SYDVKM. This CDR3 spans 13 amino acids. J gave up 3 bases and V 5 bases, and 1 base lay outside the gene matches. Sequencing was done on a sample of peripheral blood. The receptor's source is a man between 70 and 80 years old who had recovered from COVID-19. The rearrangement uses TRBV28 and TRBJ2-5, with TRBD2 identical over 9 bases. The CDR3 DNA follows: TGTGCCAGCAGTCGACTAGCGGAAGAGACCCAGTACTTC. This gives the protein CASSRLAEETQYF.